This entry lists 4 T cell receptor beta chains sequenced from one sample in a study of shared clonotypes between healthy human individuals. Produced via immunoSEQ multiplex PCR; TCRdb's table is partial and in-frame only. The sample shows a few million clones, more than 80% of them seen only once. The source material was naive CD4+ T cells from PBMCs. The subset is: CD45RA+ positively selected. These receptors originate from a man aged 18 to 30 in good health. Some clones in this sample may be carry-over from other donors' samples.

Remarks on this clone: The sample has other DNA sequences that encode this CDR3 too. The chain uses TRBV5-1 and TRBJ2-1; TRBD2 agrees at 10 bases. With V trimmed by 1 base and J by 5 bases, 3 bases remained unmatched. CDR1 is SGHRS and CDR2 is YFSETQ in the germline V gene. The CDR3 totals 15 residues. CDR3 sequence reads: CASSLRTSGDNEQFF. CDR3 nucleotides: TGCGCCAGCAGCTTGCGGACTAGCGGAGACAATGAGCAGTTCTTC. Using reference TRBV5-1 and TRBJ2-1 for the parts outside the CDR3, the full variable domain is KAGVTQTPRYLIKTRGQQVTLSCSPISGHRSVSWYQQTPGQGLQFLFEYFSETQRNKGNFPGRFSGRQFSNSRSEMNVSTLELGDSALYLCASSLRTSGDNEQFFGPGTRLTVL.

V is TRBV5-6 and J is TRBJ2-3, with TRBD1 matching 12 bases. The CDR3 contains 17 residues. CDR1 and CDR2 from the germline V gene are SGHDT and YYEEEE. Trimming cost V 3 bases and J 2 bases; bases outside gene matches: 7. This chain's CDR3 is CASSWGTGGRDTDTQYF. The CDR3 nucleotides read TGTGCCAGCAGCTGGGGGACAGGGGGCCGGGACACAGATACGCAGTATTTT.

The V gene is TRBV11-3, the J gene TRBJ2-3; no firm D call. This CDR3 comprises 13 residues. Trimming left V 1 base short and J 10 bases short, with 12 bases between. The germline V gene encodes CDR1 SGHNT and CDR2 YENEEA. CDR3 in amino acids: CASSLALGVSQYF. The DNA of the CDR3 is TGTGCCAGCAGCTTAGCCCTTGGGGTCTCGCAGTATTTT.

This clone occurred once. The J gene is TRBJ1-3, the V gene TRBV6-5; possible D gene TRBD1, 6 bases. Germline CDR1 is MNHEY and CDR2 is SVGAGI. There are 14 residues in the CDR3. Trimming stripped 5 bases from V and 2 bases from J, with 10 bases between. The CDR3 DNA follows: TGTGCCAGCAGTACCGGGACACCTGGAAACACCATATATTTT. As protein: CASSTGTPGNTIYF.